The 13 T cell receptor beta chains presented below share a single source sample, sequenced in a study of cytomegalovirus exposure and HLA in healthy donors. With 60 Vbeta and 13 Jbeta primers, the PCR was carried out. Libraries were prepared by immunoSEQ multiplex PCR; TCRdb keeps only in-frame clonotypes and omits some of them. The data show 100,000 to 150,000 clones, 75% seen once. The material sequenced was PBMCs. The source of these receptors is a woman aged 50 to 60 in good health and CMV-seronegative.

J is TRBJ2-7 and V is TRBV11-2; D call uncertain. V was pared by 4 bases and J by 3 bases, with 7 bases between. The CDR3 has 12 amino acids. The germline V gene encodes CDR1 SGHAT and CDR2 FQNNGV. The CDR3 reads CASSSMVYEQYF. DNA of the CDR3: TGTGCCAGCAGCTCTATGGTCTACGAGCAGTACTTC.

CDR3 amino acids: CASSYELGFGYTF. For the CDR3, the DNA is TGTGCCAGCAGCTATGAGCTAGGATTTGGCTACACCTTC. The V gene is TRBV5-6, the J gene TRBJ1-2; D is ambiguous. V was clipped by 3 bases and J by 7 bases, with 13 bases between them. Germline-derived CDR1 and CDR2 are SGHDT and YYEEEE. This CDR3 has 13 amino acids. The whole variable domain, remainder taken from reference TRBV5-6 and TRBJ1-2, is DAGVTQSPTHLIKTRGQQVTLRCSPKSGHDTVSWYQQALGQGPQFIFQYYEEEERQRGNFPDRFSGHQFPNYSSELNVNALLLGDSALYLCASSYELGFGYTFGSGTRLTVV.

This clone came up a few times. The V and J genes are TRBV28 and TRBJ2-2; D is perhaps TRBD1 (5 bases). The CDR3 has 14 amino acids. Germline loops: CDR1 MDHEN, CDR2 SYDVKM. V lost 10 bases and J lost 2, with 14 bases in between. The CDR3 DNA sequence: TGTGCCACTAGAATGGGGCAAAACACCGGGGAGCTGTTTTTT. Translation: CATRMGQNTGELFF.

This clone was detected only once. The rearrangement uses TRBV11-3 and TRBJ2-1; weak D call: TRBD2 (6 bases). Trimming left V 0 bases short and J 10 bases short, with 16 bases between. CDR3 length: 15 residues. Germline CDR1 and CDR2: SGHNT and YENEEA. The chain's CDR3 is CASSLDQTGVREQFF. The CDR3 DNA follows: TGTGCCAGCAGCTTAGATCAGACGGGGGTCAGGGAGCAGTTCTTC.

This sequence joins TRBV11-3 and TRBJ2-2, with TRBD2 as a possible D gene (6 bases). The CDR3 runs to 19 residues. The V gene's germline CDR1 is SGHNT and CDR2 YENEEA. Trimming shortened V by 5 bases and J by 0 bases, and 22 bases separated the two germline ends. CDR3: CASSLTGMGRGPNTGELFF. CDR3 coding DNA: TGTGCCAGCAGCCTTACTGGAATGGGGCGGGGACCGAACACCGGGGAGCTGTTTTTT.

In DNA, the CDR3 is TGTGCCACCAAAGGTGCCAGGGACTCCTACGAGCAGTACTTC. Encoded protein: CATKGARDSYEQYF. J is TRBJ2-5 and V is TRBV10-3, with a tentative D call TRBD1 (5 bases). The tail of the sequence fits TRBJ2-7 better, so the J call may be wrong. This CDR3 comprises 14 residues. Per germline, CDR1 ENHRY and CDR2 SYGVKD.

The V gene is TRBV5-1, the J gene TRBJ1-1; D remains ambiguous. The germline CDR1 and CDR2 sequences are SGHRS and YFSETQ. The CDR3 runs 12 residues. V was clipped by 2 bases and J by 4 bases, with 6 bases between them. The CDR3 nucleotides read TGCGCCAGCAGCTTACAGCCCACTGAAGCTTTCTTT. Its translation: CASSLQPTEAFF. Full variable domain (outside the CDR3, taken from reference TRBV5-1 and TRBJ1-1): KAGVTQTPRYLIKTRGQQVTLSCSPISGHRSVSWYQQTPGQGLQFLFEYFSETQRNKGNFPGRFSGRQFSNSRSEMNVSTLELGDSALYLCASSLQPTEAFFGQGTRLTVV.

This rearrangement joins TRBV5-6 to TRBJ2-7, with 10 bases matching TRBD1. The V gene end was trimmed by 3 bases and the J gene end by 6 bases; junction bases not matched to a gene: 6. CDR1 and CDR2 from the germline V gene are SGHDT and YYEEEE. There are 14 residues in the CDR3. The chain's CDR3 is CASSWDRGWGEQYF. DNA for the CDR3: TGTGCCAGCAGCTGGGACAGGGGTTGGGGCGAGCAGTACTTC.

V gene TRBV9 combines with J gene TRBJ2-3, with D possibly TRBD2 on 5 matching bases. Between the trimmed V and J ends, which lost 0 bases and 3 bases, there was a span of 11 bases. CDR3 length equals 15 residues. Germline loops: CDR1 SGDLS, CDR2 YYNGEE. CDR3 residues: CASSVEGRGTDTQYF. CDR3 sequence (DNA): TGTGCCAGCAGCGTAGAAGGGAGAGGGACAGATACGCAGTATTTT.

This clone appeared a single time. The V gene is TRBV5-1, the J gene TRBJ1-4; D gene ambiguous. Germline V lookup: CDR1 SGHRS, CDR2 YFSETQ. This CDR3 is built from 15 residues. The V end lost 0 bases, the J end lost 3 bases, and 9 bases lay between the germline ends. The CDR3 sequence: CASSLGTNANEKLFF. DNA for the CDR3: TGCGCCAGCAGCTTGGGTACAAATGCTAATGAAAAACTGTTTTTT. The full variable domain, completed using reference TRBV5-1 and TRBJ1-4, is KAGVTQTPRYLIKTRGQQVTLSCSPISGHRSVSWYQQTPGQGLQFLFEYFSETQRNKGNFPGRFSGRQFSNSRSEMNVSTLELGDSALYLCASSLGTNANEKLFFGSGTQLSVL.

There are a few counts of this clone. The rearrangement uses TRBV6-1 and TRBJ1-5, with a weak D call TRBD1 (5 bases). Germline CDR1 and CDR2: MNHNS and SASEGT. V lost 2 bases to trimming and J lost 4 bases, with 9 bases between them. CDR3 length: 14 amino acids. The CDR3 spells CASSELQVNQPQHF. The CDR3 region has the DNA TGTGCCAGCAGTGAACTACAGGTGAATCAGCCCCAGCATTTT.

This chain joins TRBV11-2 and TRBJ2-5; no clear D gene. The DNA end is a closer match to TRBJ2-7, so the J assignment may be wrong. The length of the CDR3 is 15 residues. From germline, CDR1 is SGHAT and CDR2 FQNNGV. CDR3 in amino acids: CASSLDRTLYYEQYF. The DNA for the CDR3 is TGTGCCAGCAGCTTAGATCGAACACTATACTACGAGCAGTACTTC.

In the case of this clone: The sample holds other DNA sequences that translate to the same CDR3. The chain couples TRBV18 to TRBJ2-5, with TRBD1 matching 10 bases. The germline gives CDR1 KGHSH, CDR2 LQKENI. J was trimmed by 5 bases and V by 3 bases; bases with no gene match: 0. The CDR3 spans 13 residues. The CDR3 nucleotides read TGTGCCAGCTCACCGGGACAGGGGGAGACCCAGTACTTC. This codes for CASSPGQGETQYF.